These 32 T cell receptor beta chains originate from one sample sequenced in a study of blood T cell repertoires in COVID-19. Clones were read by immunoSEQ multiplex PCR, and TCRdb kept only the in-frame ones, dropping some. The data show nearly 200,000 clones, with nearly 90% seen just once and about 6.8% held by the top ten. What was sequenced was peripheral blood. These receptors originate from a woman aged 40 to 50 who had recovered from COVID-19.

This clone was seen more than once but under ten times. The chain combines TRBV27 with TRBJ2-1, with 9 bases fitting TRBD2. V lost 5 bases to trimming and J lost 1 base; unmatched junction nucleotides: 9. Germline V gene data show CDR1 as MNHEY and CDR2 as SMNVEV (reference sequence). The CDR3 loop spans 17 amino acids. CDR3 DNA: TGTGCCAGCAGTCCCCTGACTAGCGGAAAGTCCTACAATGAGCAGTTCTTC. Amino acids: CASSPLTSGKSYNEQFF.

The chain couples TRBV4-3 to TRBJ1-1; TRBD1 matches 9 bases. Germline V gene sequence: CDR1 LGHNA, CDR2 YSLEER. The CDR3 spans 15 residues. Trimming removed 0 bases from V and 4 bases from J; junction bases left unmatched: 3. The CDR3 reads CASSQEGTGSTEAFF. DNA for the CDR3: TGCGCCAGCAGCCAAGAGGGGACAGGGAGCACTGAAGCTTTCTTT.

There are a few counts of this clone. This sequence joins TRBV7-2 and TRBJ2-7; TRBD2 aligns across 9 bases. This CDR3 comprises 15 residues. V was pared by 1 base and J by 2 bases, with 3 bases of the junction left unmatched. Germline V CDR1 and CDR2: SGHTA, FQGNSA. In DNA, the CDR3 is TGTGCCAGCAGCTTAGGACTAGCGGATGCCTACGAGCAGTACTTC. Residues: CASSLGLADAYEQYF.

V gene TRBV9 combines with J gene TRBJ2-7; TRBD1 matches 7 bases. V shed 2 bases, J shed 3 bases, and the junction held 5 bases outside the gene matches. Germline CDR1 and CDR2: SGDLS and YYNGEE. The CDR3 runs to 14 residues. This CDR3 is CASSVSGTVYEQYF. CDR3 DNA sequence: TGTGCCAGCAGCGTCTCCGGGACAGTCTACGAGCAGTACTTC.

This clone was picked up many times. The gene calls are TRBV4-2 and TRBJ1-6; D perhaps matches TRBD1 (5 bases). CDR1 and CDR2 (germline): LGHNA, YNFKEQ. The CDR3 length is 14 residues. V was clipped by 5 bases and J by 9 bases, with 14 bases between them. CDR3 region: CASSETVGASPLHF. The CDR3 DNA sequence: TGTGCCAGCAGCGAGACAGTAGGGGCTTCACCCCTCCACTTT.

About this clone itself: One end of the junction is discordant with germline, which a read error may explain. This chain uses TRBV5-5 with TRBJ2-2; 7 bases align to TRBD1. CDR1 is SGHKS and CDR2 is YYEKEE in the germline V gene (reference sequence). The CDR3 covers 16 residues. This CDR3 is CASSLATGVTTGELFF. CDR3 nucleotides: TGTGCCAGCAGCTTGGCTACAGGGGTTACCACCGGCGAGCTGTTTTTT.

The chain has TRBV3-1 (or the pseudogene TRBV3-2) and TRBJ2-7, with 14 bases matching TRBD2. Germline V gene data show CDR1 as LGHDT and CDR2 as YNNKEL (reference sequence). The length of the CDR3 is 17 residues. The junction had 6 bases not matched to a gene; V was cut back by 5 bases and J by 0 bases. CDR3 nucleotide sequence: TGTGCCAGCAGCGGACCTGGACTAGCGGGAGGCTCCTACGAGCAGTACTTC. Translation: CASSGPGLAGGSYEQYF.

The chain combines TRBV5-1 with TRBJ1-2, with D unresolved. Germline CDR1 is SGHRS and CDR2 is YFSETQ. V dropped 6 bases and J dropped 7 bases, with 16 bases sitting between them. The CDR3 runs to 13 residues. CDR3 in amino acids: CASNSDGVSGYTF. CDR3 DNA sequence: TGCGCCAGCAATTCGGACGGGGTCTCTGGCTACACCTTC.

This sequence joins TRBV30 and TRBJ2-1, with 7 bases identical to TRBD2. CDR1 GTSNPN and CDR2 SVGIG come from the germline V gene (reference sequence). J lost 0 bases, V lost 2 bases, and 4 bases had no gene match. The CDR3 spans 15 residues. The CDR3 region is CAWSLGTTSYNEQFF. The CDR3 DNA sequence: TGTGCCTGGAGTCTTGGGACTACCTCCTACAATGAGCAGTTCTTC.

CDR3 nucleotide sequence: TGTGCCAGCAGTTCACAGGGCGGGGAGCAGTTCTTC. The encoded protein is CASSSQGGEQFF. The chain combines TRBV12-3 or TRBV12-4 with TRBJ2-1; D possibly corresponds to TRBD1 (6 bases). The ends were cut back, 4 bases at V and 10 bases at J, with 11 bases in the middle. The CDR3 is made up of 12 amino acids.

This clone was seen a handful of times. This rearrangement joins TRBV18 to TRBJ1-3; D is undetermined. V lost 2 bases to trimming and J lost 2 bases, with 10 bases between them. This CDR3 has 15 amino acids. Germline V gene lookup returns CDR1 KGHSH and CDR2 LQKENI. CDR3 bases: TGTGCCAGCTCACCAGCATCCAGGCCTGGAAACACCATATATTTT. This encodes CASSPASRPGNTIYF.

The chain combines TRBV7-2 with TRBJ1-5, with D perhaps matching TRBD1 (6 bases). Germline loops: CDR1 SGHTA, CDR2 FQGNSA. Trimming removed 4 bases at V and 1 base at J, with 11 bases between. The CDR3 sequence is 15 residues long. CDR3 in DNA: TGTGCCAGCAGCTCTAATGGACAGAGCAATCAGCCCCAGCATTTT. This translates into CASSSNGQSNQPQHF.

In DNA, the CDR3 is TGTGCCAGCACGAAGGGGAACTATGGCTACACCTTC. It yields the protein CASTKGNYGYTF. This chain joins TRBV6-4 and TRBJ1-2; TRBD1 is a possible D gene (5 bases). This CDR3 is 12 amino acids long. The germline V gene has CDR1 MRHNA and CDR2 SNTAGT. The V and J ends lost 7 bases and 2 bases respectively, with 8 bases between them.

There are many counts of this clone. The CDR3 loop is CASSESLAYEQYF. The CDR3, as DNA: TGTGCCAGCAGTGAATCCCTCGCCTACGAGCAGTACTTC. The rearrangement uses TRBV6-1 and TRBJ2-7; D unresolved. In germline, CDR1 is MNHNS, CDR2 SASEGT. The V end lost 2 bases, the J end lost 2 bases, and 7 bases lay between the germline ends. The CDR3 runs to 13 residues.

V and J are TRBV3-1 (or the pseudogene TRBV3-2) and TRBJ1-5, with a possible D match to TRBD1 (5 bases). The CDR3 spans 15 residues. In germline, CDR1 is LGHDT, CDR2 YNNKEL (reference sequence). V lost 0 bases and J 5 bases, leaving 11 bases between the germline ends. The CDR3 spells CASSQDGGVDQPQHF. CDR3 nucleotides: TGTGCCAGCAGCCAAGATGGAGGGGTCGATCAGCCCCAGCATTTT.

The chain couples TRBV6-2 or TRBV6-3 to TRBJ2-7, with 8 nucleotides matching TRBD1. CDR3 length: 15 amino acids. Germline V lookup: CDR1 MNHEY, CDR2 SVGEGT. The junction had 8 bases not matched to a gene; V was cut back by 5 bases and J by 2 bases. The DNA of the CDR3 is TGTGCCAGCAGTACGGGACAGGAGAAACCCTACGAGCAGTACTTC. It is translated as CASSTGQEKPYEQYF.

This clone was detected only once. The chain joins TRBV28 to TRBJ2-1; 9 bases match TRBD2. There are 16 residues in the CDR3. Germline loops: CDR1 MDHEN, CDR2 SYDVKM. V lost 3 bases, J lost 8 bases, and 11 bases stayed unmatched. The CDR3 nucleotides are TGTGCCAGCAGTTTTTTTGCGGGAGGGAGCTTCGATGAGCAGTTCTTC. Translation: CASSFFAGGSFDEQFF. Variable domain in full (rest from reference TRBV28 and TRBJ2-1): DVKVTQSSRYLVKRTGEKVFLECVQDMDHENMFWYRQDPGLGLRLIYFSYDVKMKEKGDIPEGYSVSREKKERFSLILESASTNQTSMYLCASSFFAGGSFDEQFFGPGTRLTVL.

The chain joins TRBV29-1 to TRBJ2-1; the D is unclear. The V gene's germline CDR1 is SQVTM and CDR2 ANQGSEA. The V end was cut by 8 bases, the J end by 2 bases, with 10 bases between. This CDR3 has 12 amino acids. This chain's CDR3 is CSTEVAYNEQFF. In nucleotides, the CDR3 is TGCAGCACCGAAGTAGCCTACAATGAGCAGTTCTTC.

The sample holds one count of this clone. This chain uses TRBV3-1 (or the pseudogene TRBV3-2) with TRBJ1-5, with D possibly matching TRBD1 (5 bases). The germline gives CDR1 LGHDT, CDR2 YNNKEL (reference sequence). The CDR3 consists of 14 residues. V was trimmed by 3 bases and J by 0 bases, leaving 6 bases between them. CDR3 residues: CASSQGGSNQPQHF. For the CDR3, the DNA is TGTGCCAGCAGCCAGGGGGGTAGCAATCAGCCCCAGCATTTT.

The chain has TRBV11-2 and TRBJ2-1; TRBD2 matches 12 bases. V trimming: 3 bases; J trimming: 0 bases; junction bases outside the gene matches: 9. Germline CDR1 is SGHAT and CDR2 is FQNNGV. CDR3 length: 19 residues. The CDR3 loop is CASSFYTGLAGSSYNEQFF. In nucleotides, the CDR3 is TGTGCCAGCAGCTTCTACACAGGACTAGCGGGGAGCTCCTACAATGAGCAGTTCTTC.

This chain links TRBV3-1 (or the pseudogene TRBV3-2) with TRBJ1-5; D is unresolved. The CDR3 covers 15 residues. Trimming left V 4 bases short and J 0 bases short, with 10 bases between. Germline V gene data show CDR1 as LGHDT and CDR2 as YNNKEL (reference sequence). The CDR3 region has the DNA TGTGCCAGCAGCCCGAGGGCGGGTAGCAATCAGCCCCAGCATTTT. Protein sequence: CASSPRAGSNQPQHF.

CDR3 nucleotides: TGTGCCATCAGTATGGAGGGCCGCTCTGGAAACACCATATATTTT. It translates to CAISMEGRSGNTIYF. The J gene is TRBJ1-3, the V gene TRBV10-3; D not certain. Germline-derived CDR1 and CDR2 are ENHRY and SYGVKD. Trimming pared 5 bases from V and 0 bases from J, leaving 11 bases between. This CDR3 is built from 15 residues.

The gene calls are TRBV7-9 and TRBJ1-5; 9 bases agree with TRBD1. V shed 5 bases, J shed 4 bases, and the junction held 3 bases outside the gene matches. The CDR3 totals 14 residues. The germline V gene has CDR1 SEHNR and CDR2 FQNEAQ (reference sequence). This CDR3 is CASSPGQGNQPQHF. The CDR3 DNA sequence: TGTGCCAGCAGCCCCGGACAGGGGAATCAGCCCCAGCATTTT.

The chain carries TRBV6-5 and TRBJ2-2, with 9 bases lining up with TRBD1. V gave up 6 bases and J gave up 5 bases; unmatched junction bases: 7. This CDR3 is 15 amino acids long. CDR1 is MNHEY and CDR2 is SVGAGI in the germline V gene. The CDR3 DNA sequence: TGTGCCAGCAGCAGACAGGGGGTATGGACCGGGGAGCTGTTTTTT. Amino acid sequence: CASSRQGVWTGELFF.

The chain carries TRBV12-3 or TRBV12-4 and TRBJ1-6, with a tentative D call TRBD1 (5 bases). V was shortened by 3 bases and J by 13 bases, with 13 bases between the two germline ends. The CDR3 is 13 residues long. The CDR3 DNA follows: TGTGCCAGCAGTTTGGCAGGGCTCAGCCCCCTCCACTTT. Translation: CASSLAGLSPLHF.

This chain joins TRBV15 and TRBJ1-1; 7 bases map to TRBD1. Germline V gene sequence: CDR1 LNHNV, CDR2 YYDKDF (reference sequence). The CDR3 has 14 residues. The J segment lost 4 bases and the V segment lost 3 bases, leaving 5 bases of the junction unmatched. The CDR3 coding sequence is TGTGCCACCAGCAGTGACGCAGGGGGCACTGAAGCTTTCTTT. Translated, it gives CATSSDAGGTEAFF. The variable domain in full, completed from reference TRBV15 and TRBJ1-1, reads DAMVIQNPRYQVTQFGKPVTLSCSQTLNHNVMYWYQQKSSQAPKLLFHYYDKDFNNEADTPDNFQSRRPNTSFCFLDIRSPGLGDTAMYLCATSSDAGGTEAFFGQGTRLTVV.

J is TRBJ1-1 and V is TRBV27; maybe TRBD1 (5 bases). Germline CDR1 and CDR2: MNHEY and SMNVEV (reference sequence). Trimming stripped 6 bases from V and 0 bases from J, with 14 bases between. The CDR3 has 15 amino acids. CDR3 sequence: CASRPPGLMNTEAFF. CDR3 DNA sequence: TGTGCCAGCAGGCCTCCGGGACTAATGAACACTGAAGCTTTCTTT.

This clone was observed a handful of times. The V and J genes are TRBV7-2 and TRBJ2-2; D might be TRBD2 (5 bases). V lost 11 bases and J 4 bases, leaving 17 bases between the germline ends. Germline CDR1 SGHTA, CDR2 FQGNSA. This CDR3 spans 14 amino acids. CDR3 coding DNA: TGTGCCCAGCAATGGGAACGGGGCACCGGGGAGCTGTTTTTT. Translated, it gives CAQQWERGTGELFF.

The V and J genes are TRBV7-2 and TRBJ2-7; 9 bases map to TRBD1. The CDR3 is 14 residues long. In germline, CDR1 is SGHTA, CDR2 FQGNSA. The V gene end was trimmed by 5 bases and the J gene end by 6 bases; junction bases not matched to a gene: 8. The CDR3 sequence is CASSPGTGSGEQYF. CDR3 sequence (DNA): TGTGCCAGCAGCCCCGGGACAGGGTCGGGCGAGCAGTACTTC.

The V gene is TRBV5-1, the J gene TRBJ2-3, with 7 nucleotides matching TRBD2. V lost 1 base to trimming and J lost 6 bases; unmatched junction nucleotides: 8. The CDR3 contains 15 residues. CDR1 and CDR2 (germline): SGHRS, YFSETQ. The CDR3 DNA reads as TGCGCCAGCAGCTTGACAGCGGGAACACCTGATACGCAGTATTTT. Protein: CASSLTAGTPDTQYF.

The gene calls are TRBV6-6 and TRBJ2-2; 7 nucleotides agree with TRBD1. V lost 6 bases to trimming and J lost 0 bases; unmatched junction nucleotides: 7. CDR3 length: 16 residues. Per germline, CDR1 MNHNY and CDR2 SVGAGI (reference sequence). CDR3 in amino acids: CASSPTGISNTGELFF. The DNA for the CDR3 is TGTGCCAGCAGCCCGACAGGGATCTCGAACACCGGGGAGCTGTTTTTT.

The V and J genes are TRBV7-2 and TRBJ1-1; D is unclear. The CDR3 runs 13 residues. V lost 1 base and J 4 bases, leaving 7 bases between the germline ends. Germline V gives CDR1 SGHTA, CDR2 FQGNSA. The chain's CDR3 is CASSLGFGTEAFF. The CDR3 DNA is TGTGCCAGCAGCTTAGGGTTCGGCACTGAAGCTTTCTTT.